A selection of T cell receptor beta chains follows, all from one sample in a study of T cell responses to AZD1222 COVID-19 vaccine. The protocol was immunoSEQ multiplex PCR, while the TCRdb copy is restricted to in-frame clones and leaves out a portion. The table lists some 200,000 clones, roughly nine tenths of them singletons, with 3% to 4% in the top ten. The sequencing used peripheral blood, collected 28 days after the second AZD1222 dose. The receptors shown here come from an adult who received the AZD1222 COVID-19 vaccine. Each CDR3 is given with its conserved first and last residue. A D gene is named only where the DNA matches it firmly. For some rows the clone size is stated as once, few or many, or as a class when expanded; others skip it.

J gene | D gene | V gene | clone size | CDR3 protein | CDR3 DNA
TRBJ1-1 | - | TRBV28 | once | CASSTQGAGSTEAFF | TGTGCCAGCAGCACCCAAGGGGCCGGGAGCACTGAAGCTTTCTTT
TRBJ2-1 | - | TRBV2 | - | CASSELLEQFF | TGTGCCAGCAGTGAACTCCTTGAGCAGTTCTTC
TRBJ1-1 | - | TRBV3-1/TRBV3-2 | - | CASTPRTRGSGTEAFF | TGTGCCAGCACCCCACGCACCAGAGGGTCGGGGACTGAAGCTTTCTTT
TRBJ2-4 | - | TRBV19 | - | CASSIDSAYIAKNIQYF | TGTGCCAGTAGTATAGACTCGGCCTACATAGCCAAAAACATTCAGTACTTC
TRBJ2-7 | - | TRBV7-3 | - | CASSLERGGPYEQYF | TGTGCCAGCAGCCTTGAGAGGGGTGGACCCTACGAGCAGTACTTC
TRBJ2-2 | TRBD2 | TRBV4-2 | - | CASSPTSGSTGELFF | TGTGCCAGCAGCCCTACTAGCGGGAGCACCGGGGAGCTGTTTTTT
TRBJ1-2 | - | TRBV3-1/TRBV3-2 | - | CASSQDGNYGYTF | TGTGCCAGCAGCCAAGACGGAAACTATGGCTACACCTTC
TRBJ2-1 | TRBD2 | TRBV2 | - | CASSLSQTSPTYNEQFF | TGTGCCAGCAGCCTCAGCCAGACTAGCCCTACCTACAATGAGCAGTTCTTC
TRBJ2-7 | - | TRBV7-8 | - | CASSGRSGLYEQYF | TGTGCCAGCAGCGGCAGGAGCGGGTTGTACGAGCAGTACTTC
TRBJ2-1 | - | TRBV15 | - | CATSRVWLEGVVDEQFF | TGTGCCACCAGCAGAGTCTGGTTGGAGGGAGTGGTAGATGAGCAGTTCTTC
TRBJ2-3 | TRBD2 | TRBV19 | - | CASSIRLAGGPTDTQYF | TGTGCCAGTAGTATTAGACTAGCGGGAGGCCCCACAGATACGCAGTATTTT
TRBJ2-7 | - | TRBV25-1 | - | CASSDHEWRAEQYF | TGTGCCAGCAGTGACCACGAGTGGCGGGCCGAGCAGTACTTC
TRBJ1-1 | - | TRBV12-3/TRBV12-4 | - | CASSLGYTEAFF | TGTGCCAGCAGCCTTGGGTACACTGAAGCTTTCTTT
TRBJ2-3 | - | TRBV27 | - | CASSLPSFTDTQYF | TGTGCCAGCAGTTTACCGAGTTTCACAGATACGCAGTATTTT
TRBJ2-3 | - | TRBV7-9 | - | CASSLVRGLSTDTQYF | TGTGCCAGCAGCTTAGTGAGGGGTTTAAGCACAGATACGCAGTATTTT
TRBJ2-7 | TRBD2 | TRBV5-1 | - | CASSLSPGLAGGPIEQYF | TGCGCCAGCAGCTTGTCCCCGGGACTAGCGGGAGGGCCGATCGAGCAGTACTTC
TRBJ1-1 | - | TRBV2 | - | CASSVQQTNTEAFF | TGTGCCAGCAGTGTGCAGCAGACGAACACTGAAGCTTTCTTT
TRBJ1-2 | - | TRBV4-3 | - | CASSQDGGIGYGYTF | TGCGCCAGCAGCCAAGATGGGGGAATCGGATACGGCTACACCTTC
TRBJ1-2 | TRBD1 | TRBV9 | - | CASSVAGTGYGYTF | TGTGCCAGCAGCGTAGCTGGGACAGGCTATGGCTACACCTTC
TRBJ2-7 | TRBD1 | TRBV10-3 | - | CAIRGQDSYEQYF | TGTGCCATCAGGGGACAGGACTCCTACGAGCAGTACTTC
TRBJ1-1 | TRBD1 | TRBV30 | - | CAWGQGSYTEAFF | TGTGCCTGGGGACAGGGGTCGTACACTGAAGCTTTCTTT
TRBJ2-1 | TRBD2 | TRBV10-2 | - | CASKYGGSSYNEQFF | TGCGCCAGCAAGTATGGCGGGAGCTCCTACAATGAGCAGTTCTTC
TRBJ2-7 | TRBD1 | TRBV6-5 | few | CASSSDRTGRVEQYF | TGTGCCAGCAGTTCCGATCGGACAGGGCGGGTCGAGCAGTACTTC
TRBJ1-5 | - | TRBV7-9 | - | CASSPSWGGFNQPQHF | TGTGCCAGCAGCCCCTCGTGGGGGGGGTTCAATCAGCCCCAGCATTTT
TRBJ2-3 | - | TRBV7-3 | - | CASSFQPVNTDTQYF | TGTGCCAGCAGCTTCCAACCGGTTAACACAGATACGCAGTATTTT
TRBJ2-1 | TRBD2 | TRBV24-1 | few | CATSLSGNEQFF | TGTGCCACCAGCCTTAGCGGGAACGAGCAGTTCTTC
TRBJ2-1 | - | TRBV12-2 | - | CASRLEVRGEQFF | TGTGCAAGTCGCTTAGAGGTAAGAGGTGAGCAGTTCTTC
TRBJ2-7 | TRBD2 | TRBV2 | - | CASSDRTSGRLEQYF | TGTGCCAGCAGTGACCGGACTAGCGGGAGACTCGAGCAGTACTTC
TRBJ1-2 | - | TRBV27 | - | CASSARLGNYGYTF | TGTGCCAGCAGTGCCCGACTGGGGAACTATGGCTACACCTTC
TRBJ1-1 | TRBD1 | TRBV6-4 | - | CASSQGQGVTEAFF | TGTGCCAGCAGCCAGGGGCAGGGGGTTACTGAAGCTTTCTTT
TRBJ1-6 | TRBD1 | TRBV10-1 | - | CATQSGTDNSPLHF | TGCGCCACCCAGTCCGGGACAGATAATTCACCCCTCCACTTT
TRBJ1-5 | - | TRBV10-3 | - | CAISEGNQPQHF | TGTGCCATCAGTGAGGGCAATCAGCCCCAGCATTTT
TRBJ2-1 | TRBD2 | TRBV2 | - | CASSERGGSYNEQFF | TGTGCCAGCAGTGAAAGGGGCGGGAGTTACAATGAGCAGTTCTTC
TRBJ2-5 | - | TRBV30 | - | CAGSVGGTQYF | TGTGCCGGGAGTGTGGGGGGGACCCAGTACTTC
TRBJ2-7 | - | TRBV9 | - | CASSATGLSYEQYF | TGTGCCAGCAGCGCTACAGGCCTCTCCTACGAGCAGTACTTC
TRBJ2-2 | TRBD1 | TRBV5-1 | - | CASSLEGARNTGELFF | TGCGCCAGCAGCTTGGAGGGGGCGCGAAACACCGGGGAGCTGTTTTTT
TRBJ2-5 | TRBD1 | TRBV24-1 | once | CATSDPGQGLETQYF | TGTGCCACCAGTGACCCGGGACAGGGCTTGGAGACCCAGTACTTC
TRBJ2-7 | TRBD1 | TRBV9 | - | CASSAEDTGEGYEQYF | TGTGCCAGCAGCGCAGAGGACACAGGGGAAGGTTACGAGCAGTACTTC
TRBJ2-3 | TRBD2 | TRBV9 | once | CASSVGTSGRTTQYF | TGTGCCAGCAGCGTAGGGACTAGCGGGAGAACTACGCAGTATTTT
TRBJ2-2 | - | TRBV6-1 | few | CASTASTGELFF | TGTGCCAGCACAGCGAGCACCGGGGAGCTGTTTTTT
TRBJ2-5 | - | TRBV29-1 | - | CSVDGGRPQETQYF | TGCAGCGTTGATGGGGGCCGGCCCCAAGAGACCCAGTACTTC
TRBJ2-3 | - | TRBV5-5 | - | CASSLESPRLADTQYF | TGTGCCAGCAGCTTGGAGTCGCCGAGACTGGCAGATACGCAGTATTTT
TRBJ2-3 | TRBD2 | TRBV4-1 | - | CASSQLNLAGADTQYF | TGCGCCAGCAGCCAATTAAACCTAGCGGGAGCAGATACGCAGTATTTT
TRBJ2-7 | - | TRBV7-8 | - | CASSLAVPPGYEQYF | TGTGCCAGCAGCTTAGCTGTCCCCCCCGGCTACGAGCAGTACTTC
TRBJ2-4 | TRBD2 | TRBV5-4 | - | CASRYWGAGGGIQYF | TGTGCCAGCAGGTATTGGGGAGCGGGAGGCGGCATTCAGTACTTC
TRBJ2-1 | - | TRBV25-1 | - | CASSDNSLREQFF | TGTGCCAGCAGTGATAACAGCCTCCGTGAGCAGTTCTTC
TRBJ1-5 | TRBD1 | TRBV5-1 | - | CASSLGTGDQPQHF | TGCGCCAGCAGCTTGGGGACAGGGGATCAGCCCCAGCATTTT
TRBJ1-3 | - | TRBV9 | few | CASSLDSTGSGNTIYF | TGTGCCAGCAGCCTCGACAGTACCGGTTCTGGAAACACCATATATTTT
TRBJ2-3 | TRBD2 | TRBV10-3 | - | CAISEILAGVGDTQYF | TGTGCCATCAGTGAGATCCTAGCGGGAGTAGGAGATACGCAGTATTTT
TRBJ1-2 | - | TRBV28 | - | CASSPRPHDHGYTF | TGTGCCAGCAGTCCTCGCCCTCACGATCATGGCTACACCTTC
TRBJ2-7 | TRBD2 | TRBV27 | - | CASSLSRTSGRRVPNEQYF | TGTGCCAGCAGTTTATCCCGGACTAGCGGGAGGAGGGTACCTAACGAGCAGTACTTC
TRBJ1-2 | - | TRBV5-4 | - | CASSFRGARGGYTF | TGTGCCAGCAGCTTTCGGGGGGCGCGAGGTGGCTACACCTTC
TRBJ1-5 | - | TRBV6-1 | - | CASSEAARVDQPQHF | TGTGCCAGCAGTGAAGCGGCAAGGGTTGATCAGCCCCAGCATTTT
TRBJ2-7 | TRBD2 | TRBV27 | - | CASRAGGVHYEQYF | TGTGCCAGCAGGGCCGGGGGGGTTCACTACGAGCAGTACTTC
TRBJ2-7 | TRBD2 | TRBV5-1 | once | CASSSGRADEQYF | TGCGCCAGCAGCTCTGGGAGGGCGGACGAGCAGTACTTC
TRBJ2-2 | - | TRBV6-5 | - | CASSLLTGNTGELFF | TGTGCCAGCAGTCTGCTGACAGGGAACACCGGGGAGCTGTTTTTT
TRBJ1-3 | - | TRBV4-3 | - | CASSPGSRNTIYF | TGCGCCAGCAGCCCAGGGTCCCGAAACACCATATATTTT